What follows describes a single T cell receptor (beta chain). The table came from immunoSEQ multiplex PCR; TCRdb's copy has only in-frame clones and leaves some out. Of 25,000 to 35,000 clones listed, approximately 89% were seen once; the top ten hold less than 6%. V dropped 6 bases and J dropped 6 bases, with 21 bases sitting between them. The CDR3 sequence is 15 residues long. CDR1 is SGHTA, CDR2 FQGNSA, per germline. This sample is part of a study of T cell changes during pregnancy in multiple sclerosis. This clonotype was obtained from a female donor with multiple sclerosis, enrolled in a pregnancy study. Here the sequenced sample was CD8+ T cells from peripheral blood mononuclear cells, taken in the first trimester of pregnancy. The chain recombines TRBV7-2 with TRBJ2-7; maybe TRBD1 (6 bases). CDR3: CASSPPTGTPTEQYF. The CDR3 coding sequence is TGTGCCAGCAGTCCACCCACCGGGACACCCACCGAGCAGTACTTC.